These T cell receptor beta chains were read from a single sample in a study of T cells after yellow fever vaccination. TCRdb re-called the 5' RACE reads through MiXCR, storing one row per CDR3 protein. This table has a few hundred thousand distinct CDR3 sequences, 8.1% appearing once. Sequences were derived from PBMCs, sampled roughly 46 days after the first yellow fever vaccination. These receptors originate from a man between 18 and 29 years old who received the YFV17D yellow fever vaccine. CDR3s include the opening cysteine and the closing phenylalanine or tryptophan. D genes are given only for firm matches. Clone size is not always given. Where it is, it says once, few, many or a class for expanded clones.

v_call	j_call	clone_size	d_call	cdr3_nt	cdr3_aa
TRBV7-9	TRBJ2-5	.	TRBD2	TGTGCCAGCAGCGCGGGGACTAGCGCCCAAGAGACCCAGTACTTC	CASSAGTSAQETQYF
TRBV27	TRBJ2-3	.	TRBD2	TGTGCCAGCAGGGGACTAGCGGGGGCCAATACGCAGTATTTT	CASRGLAGANTQYF
TRBV25-1	TRBJ2-3	few	TRBD1	TGTGCCAGCACTTCCGGGACAGGGGCTGATACGCAGTATTTT	CASTSGTGADTQYF
TRBV27	TRBJ2-1	.	.	TGTGCCAGCGGACTAGTGGGGGGGCCCAATGAGCAGTTCTTC	CASGLVGGPNEQFF
TRBV6-1	TRBJ2-2	few	.	TGTGCCAGCAGTGACACTCCCAGCACCGGGGAGCTGTTTTTT	CASSDTPSTGELFF
TRBV7-8	TRBJ2-5	.	.	TGTGCCAGCAGCTTAGCGCGAAGGAGTAGCGGACACCAAGAGACCCAGTACTTC	CASSLARRSSGHQETQYF
TRBV20-1	TRBJ2-3	few	.	TGCAGTGCTAATCCCACAGATACGCAGTATTTT	CSANPTDTQYF
TRBV5-1	TRBJ1-1	.	.	TGCGCCAGCAGAACGGACGTCATGAACACTGAAGCTTTCTTT	CASRTDVMNTEAFF
TRBV5-1	TRBJ1-4	few	.	TGCGCCAGCAGCTTGGCCGGACAAGGTGAAAAACTGTTTTTT	CASSLAGQGEKLFF
TRBV27	TRBJ2-6	few	TRBD2	TGTGCCAGCAGCCCCCGCGATAGCGGGGAATCTGGGGCCAACGTCCTGACTTTC	CASSPRDSGESGANVLTF
TRBV19	TRBJ2-3	.	TRBD2	TGTGCCAGTAGTTCGGGGGGACTGGATACGCAGTATTTT	CASSSGGLDTQYF
TRBV30	TRBJ2-1	few	TRBD1	TGTGCCTGGAGTGCGACAGGGTTCCATGAGCAGTTCTTC	CAWSATGFHEQFF
TRBV18	TRBJ1-5	.	.	TGTGCCAGCTCACCAATTAGCAATCAGCCCCAGCATTTT	CASSPISNQPQHF
TRBV7-9	TRBJ1-1	few	.	TGTGCCAGCAGCTTAGAGGTAGGGGCGGTCACTGAAGCTTTCTTT	CASSLEVGAVTEAFF
TRBV6-2/TRBV6-3	TRBJ1-6	.	.	TGTGCCAGCAGGACCGGGGAGGCCGGAGGTAATTCACCCCTCCACTTT	CASRTGEAGGNSPLHF
TRBV27	TRBJ2-2	.	.	TGTGCCAGCAGTCCAGGACACTCCGGGGAGCTGTTTTTT	CASSPGHSGELFF
TRBV12-3/TRBV12-4	TRBJ2-3	few	TRBD2	TGTGCCAGCAGCCCTCGCGGGGGGTATGCAGATACGCAGTATTTT	CASSPRGGYADTQYF
TRBV7-9	TRBJ2-7	few	.	TGTGCCAGCAGCCCAGAGGACAGACTCTACGAGCAGTACTTC	CASSPEDRLYEQYF
TRBV7-9	TRBJ2-1	few	TRBD1	TGTGCCAGCAGGGGGACAGGAGGGAATGAGCAGTTCTTC	CASRGTGGNEQFF
TRBV20-1	TRBJ1-5	few	TRBD1	TGCAGTGCTAGAGATAGGGGGACAGGGGGACAGCCCCAGCATTTT	CSARDRGTGGQPQHF
TRBV3-1	TRBJ2-5	.	.	TGTGCCAGCACGCCAAGAAATCGGGGAGAGACCCAGTACTTC	CASTPRNRGETQYF
TRBV15	TRBJ1-1	.	TRBD1	TGTGCCACCAGCAGAGGAGACGGTGACAGGGTTGGCACTGAAGCTTTCTTT	CATSRGDGDRVGTEAFF
TRBV5-1	TRBJ2-6	many	.	TGCGCCAGCAGCCCTCTTGTGACTGGGGCCAACGTCCTGACTTTC	CASSPLVTGANVLTF
TRBV6-5	TRBJ1-5	few	.	TGTGCCAGCAGTTATGGGACTTATAGCAATCAGCCCCAGCATTTT	CASSYGTYSNQPQHF
TRBV7-9	TRBJ2-5	few	TRBD2	TGTGCCAGCAGCTACGGTCGGTTAGCGGGGGGAGAAGAGACCCAGTACTTC	CASSYGRLAGGEETQYF
TRBV5-1	TRBJ2-1	few	.	TGCGCCAGCAGCCAGTCGTCGGGCTCCTACAATGAGCAGTTCTTC	CASSQSSGSYNEQFF
TRBV11-3	TRBJ2-3	.	.	TGTGCCAGCAGCCTCACAAGCTGGCCCACAGATACGCAGTATTTT	CASSLTSWPTDTQYF
TRBV20-1	TRBJ1-4	.	.	TGCAGTGCTAGAGATGCGGGGTTCGGGAAGGAAAAACTGTTTTTT	CSARDAGFGKEKLFF